Following are 8 T cell receptor beta chains from one sample sequenced in a study of cytomegalovirus exposure and HLA in healthy donors. The PCR had 60 Vbeta and 13 Jbeta primers. TCRdb's copy holds only in-frame clones and misses some; the assay was immunoSEQ multiplex PCR. The table lists 150,000 to 200,000 clones, 80% to 90% of them singletons. Sequencing was carried out using PBMCs. These TCRs come from a man aged 35-49 years in good health and CMV-seropositive.

This chain uses TRBV18 with TRBJ1-5; no clear D gene. The CDR3 is 15 residues long. V was trimmed by 3 bases and J by 0 bases, leaving 9 bases between them. CDR1 is KGHSH and CDR2 is LQKENI in the germline V gene. The DNA of the CDR3 is TGTGCCAGCTCACCGGCCGGGTTTAGCAATCAGCCCCAGCATTTT. This encodes CASSPAGFSNQPQHF.

The chain has TRBV4-1 and TRBJ2-7, with D uncertain. Germline-derived CDR1 and CDR2 are MGHRA and YSYEKL. Trimming stripped 3 bases from V and 3 bases from J, with 15 bases between. CDR3 length: 15 amino acids. The CDR3 spells CASSQDLRGVYEQYF. The CDR3 bases are TGCGCCAGCAGCCAGGATCTTCGCGGCGTCTACGAGCAGTACTTC.

This rearrangement joins TRBV10-2 to TRBJ1-3, with D possibly being TRBD1 (6 bases). The V gene lost 8 bases and the J gene lost 0 bases, with 11 bases spanning the gap. The CDR3 runs 14 residues. Germline assignment: CDR1 WSHSY and CDR2 SAAADI. CDR3 sequence reads: CASGTGRSGNTIYF. The CDR3 DNA reads TGCGCCAGCGGTACAGGGCGCTCTGGAAACACCATATATTTT.

This chain uses TRBV1 with TRBJ1-5; the DNA was not used to check the table's D call, TRBD1. TRBV1 is a pseudogene segment. The CDR3 spans 16 residues. CDR3 amino acids: CTSSQVTGTVIQPQHF. The CDR3, as DNA: TGCACCAGCAGCCAAGTGACCGGGACAGTTATCCAGCCCCAGCATTTT.

The CDR3 region has the DNA TGTGCCAGTAGTACTGCTGACAGGTCCTACGAGCAGTACTTC. Amino acids: CASSTADRSYEQYF. The chain recombines TRBV19 with TRBJ2-7; possibly TRBD1 for D (6 bases). Germline lookup yields CDR1 LNHDA and CDR2 SQIVND (reference sequence). This CDR3 contains 14 residues. Trimming shortened V by 4 bases and J by 1 base, and 11 bases separated the two germline ends.

The genes are TRBV9 and TRBJ1-6; unclear D gene. Trimming pared 4 bases from V and 8 bases from J, leaving 13 bases between. This CDR3 comprises 14 residues. CDR1 SGDLS and CDR2 YYNGEE come from the germline V gene. CDR3 DNA: TGTGCCAGCAGCTCCCGAGACACAGATTCACCCCTCCACTTT. It yields the protein CASSSRDTDSPLHF.

J is TRBJ2-3 and V is TRBV25-1; 11 bases line up with TRBD2. CDR1 is MGHDK and CDR2 is SYGVNS in the germline V gene. The V gene end was trimmed by 9 bases and the J gene end by 4 bases; junction bases not matched to a gene: 15. This CDR3 is 17 amino acids long. CDR3 region: CASAQPLAGGRSDTQYF. The CDR3 coding sequence is TGTGCCAGTGCCCAGCCTCTAGCGGGAGGTCGCTCAGATACGCAGTATTTT.

This clone was recorded only once. J is TRBJ2-7 and V is TRBV6-1, with 10 bases lining up with TRBD1. The germline V gene has CDR1 MNHNS and CDR2 SASEGT. The CDR3 spans 15 residues. V lost 7 bases to trimming and J lost 3 bases; unmatched junction nucleotides: 9. The CDR3 DNA is TGTGCCAGCAACCCGGACAGGGGGAATCTCTACGAGCAGTACTTC. Translating it yields CASNPDRGNLYEQYF.